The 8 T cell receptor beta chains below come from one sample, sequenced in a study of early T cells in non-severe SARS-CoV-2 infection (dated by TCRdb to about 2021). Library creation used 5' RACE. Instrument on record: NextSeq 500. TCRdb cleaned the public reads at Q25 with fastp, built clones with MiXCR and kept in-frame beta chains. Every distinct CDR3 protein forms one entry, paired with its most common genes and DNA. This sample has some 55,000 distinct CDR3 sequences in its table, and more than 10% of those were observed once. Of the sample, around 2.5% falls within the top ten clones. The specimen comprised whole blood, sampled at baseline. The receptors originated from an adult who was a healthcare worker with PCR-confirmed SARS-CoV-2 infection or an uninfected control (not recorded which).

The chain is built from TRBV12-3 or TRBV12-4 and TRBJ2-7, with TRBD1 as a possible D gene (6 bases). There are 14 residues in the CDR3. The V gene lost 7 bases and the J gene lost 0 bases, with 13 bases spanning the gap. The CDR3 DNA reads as TGTGCCAGCAACCCGAGGGGGAGCTCCTACGAGCAGTACTTC. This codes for CASNPRGSSYEQYF.

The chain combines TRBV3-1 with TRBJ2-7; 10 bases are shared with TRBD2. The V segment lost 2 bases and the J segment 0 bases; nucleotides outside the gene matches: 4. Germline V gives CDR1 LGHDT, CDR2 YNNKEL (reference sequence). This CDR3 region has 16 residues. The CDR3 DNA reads TGTGCCAGCAGCCAACACCCTAGCGGGGGCTCCTACGAGCAGTACTTC. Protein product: CASSQHPSGGSYEQYF.

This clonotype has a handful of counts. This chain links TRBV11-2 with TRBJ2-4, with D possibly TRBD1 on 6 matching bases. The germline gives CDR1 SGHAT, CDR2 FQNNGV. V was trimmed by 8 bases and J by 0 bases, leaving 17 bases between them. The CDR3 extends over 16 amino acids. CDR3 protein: CASGRTVDRAKNIQYF. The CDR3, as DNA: TGTGCCAGCGGACGGACAGTGGACAGAGCCAAAAACATTCAGTACTTC.

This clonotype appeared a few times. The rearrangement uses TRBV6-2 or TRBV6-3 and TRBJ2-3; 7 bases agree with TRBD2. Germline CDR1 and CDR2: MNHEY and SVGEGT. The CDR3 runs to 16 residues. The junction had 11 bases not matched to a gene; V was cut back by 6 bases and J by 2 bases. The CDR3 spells CASRLLGRADTDTQYF. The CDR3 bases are TGTGCCAGCAGACTCCTAGGGAGGGCCGACACAGATACGCAGTATTTT.

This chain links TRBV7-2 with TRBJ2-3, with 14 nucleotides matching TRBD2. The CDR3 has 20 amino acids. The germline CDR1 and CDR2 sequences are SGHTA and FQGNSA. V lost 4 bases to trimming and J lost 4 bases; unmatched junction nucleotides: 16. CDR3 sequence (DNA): TGTGCCAGCAGCTCACTCCCCAGGACTAGCGGGAGGCCGGGGGCAGATACGCAGTATTTT. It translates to CASSSLPRTSGRPGADTQYF. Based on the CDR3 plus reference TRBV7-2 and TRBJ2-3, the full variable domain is GAGVSQSPSNKVTEKGKDVELRCDPISGHTALYWYRQSLGQGLEFLIYFQGNSAPDKSGLPSDRFSAERTGGSVSTLTIQRTQQEDSAVYLCASSSLPRTSGRPGADTQYFGPGTRLTVL.

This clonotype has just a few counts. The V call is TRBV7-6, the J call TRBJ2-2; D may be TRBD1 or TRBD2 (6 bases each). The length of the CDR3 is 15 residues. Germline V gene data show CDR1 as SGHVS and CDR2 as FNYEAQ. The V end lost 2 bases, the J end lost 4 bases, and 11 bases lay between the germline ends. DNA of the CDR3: TGTGCCAGCAGCTTAAAAGGGGGGACCACCGGGGAGCTGTTTTTT. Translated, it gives CASSLKGGTTGELFF.

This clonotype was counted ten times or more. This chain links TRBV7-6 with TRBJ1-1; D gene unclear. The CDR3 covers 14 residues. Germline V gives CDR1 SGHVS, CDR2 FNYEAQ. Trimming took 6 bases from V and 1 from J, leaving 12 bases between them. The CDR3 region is CASRAGLGNTEAFF. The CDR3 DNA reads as TGTGCCAGCAGGGCTGGCCTAGGGAACACTGAAGCTTTCTTT.

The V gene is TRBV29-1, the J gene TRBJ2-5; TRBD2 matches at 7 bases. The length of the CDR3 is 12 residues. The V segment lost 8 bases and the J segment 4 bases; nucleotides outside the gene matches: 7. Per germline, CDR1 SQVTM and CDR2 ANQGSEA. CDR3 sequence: CSIGLGAETQYF. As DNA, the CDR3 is TGCAGCATAGGACTAGGAGCAGAGACCCAGTACTTC. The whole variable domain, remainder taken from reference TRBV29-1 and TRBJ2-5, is SAVISQKPSRDICQRGTSLTIQCQVDSQVTMMFWYRQQPGQSLTLIATANQGSEATYESGFVIDKFPISRPNLTFSTLTVSNMSPEDSSIYLCSIGLGAETQYFGPGTRLLVL.